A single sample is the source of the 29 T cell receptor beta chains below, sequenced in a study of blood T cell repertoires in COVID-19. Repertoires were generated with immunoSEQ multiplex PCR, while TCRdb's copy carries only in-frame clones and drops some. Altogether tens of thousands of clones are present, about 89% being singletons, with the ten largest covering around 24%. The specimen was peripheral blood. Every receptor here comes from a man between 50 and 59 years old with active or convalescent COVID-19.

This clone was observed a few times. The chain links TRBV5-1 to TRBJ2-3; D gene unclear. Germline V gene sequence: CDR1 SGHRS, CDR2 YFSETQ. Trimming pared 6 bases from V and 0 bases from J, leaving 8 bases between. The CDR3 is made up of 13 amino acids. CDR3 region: CASKKTSTDTQYF. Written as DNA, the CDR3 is TGCGCCAGCAAAAAGACTAGCACAGATACGCAGTATTTT.

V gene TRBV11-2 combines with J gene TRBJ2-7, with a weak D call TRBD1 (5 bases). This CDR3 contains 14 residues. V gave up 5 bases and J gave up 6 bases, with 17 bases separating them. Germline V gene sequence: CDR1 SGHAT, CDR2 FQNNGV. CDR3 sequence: CASSPGGRVTEQYF. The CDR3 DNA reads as TGTGCCAGCAGCCCTGGCGGCAGGGTGACCGAGCAGTACTTC.

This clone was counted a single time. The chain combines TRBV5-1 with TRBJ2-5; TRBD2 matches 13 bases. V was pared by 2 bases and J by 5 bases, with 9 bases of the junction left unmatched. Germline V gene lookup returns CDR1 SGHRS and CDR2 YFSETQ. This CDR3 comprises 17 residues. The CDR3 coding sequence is TGCGCCAGCAGCTTAAGACTAGCGGGAGGAGGGCCGGAGACCCAGTACTTC. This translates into CASSLRLAGGGPETQYF.

The CDR3 nucleotides read TGTGCCAGCAGCTTTCCTAAGACTGGGAATTCACCCCTCCACTTT. The encoded protein is CASSFPKTGNSPLHF. The chain joins TRBV5-8 to TRBJ1-6, with D unresolved. The ends were cut back, 2 bases at V and 7 bases at J, with 13 bases in the middle. The CDR3 length is 15 residues. The germline V gene has CDR1 SGHTS and CDR2 YDEGEE.

The CDR3 DNA reads as TGCGCCAGCAGCTTCCCCGGGACTCGGCGTCCCTATGGCTACACCTTC. Its protein is CASSFPGTRRPYGYTF. The chain uses TRBV5-1 and TRBJ1-2, with D possibly being TRBD1 (5 bases). Trimming stripped 2 bases from V and 4 bases from J, with 18 bases between. This CDR3 has 16 amino acids. Germline V lookup: CDR1 SGHRS, CDR2 YFSETQ.

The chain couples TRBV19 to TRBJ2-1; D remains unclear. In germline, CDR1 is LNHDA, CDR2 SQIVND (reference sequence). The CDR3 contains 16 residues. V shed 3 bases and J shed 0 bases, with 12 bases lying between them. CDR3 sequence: CASSIRHDLSYNEQFF. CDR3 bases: TGTGCCAGTAGTATCCGACACGACCTCTCCTACAATGAGCAGTTCTTC.

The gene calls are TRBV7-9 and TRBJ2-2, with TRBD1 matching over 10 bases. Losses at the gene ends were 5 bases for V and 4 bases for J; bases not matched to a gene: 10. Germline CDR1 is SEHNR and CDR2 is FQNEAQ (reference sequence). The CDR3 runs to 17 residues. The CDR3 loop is CASSRNLGTGVTGELFF. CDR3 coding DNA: TGTGCCAGCAGCCGCAACCTCGGGACAGGGGTCACCGGGGAGCTGTTTTTT.

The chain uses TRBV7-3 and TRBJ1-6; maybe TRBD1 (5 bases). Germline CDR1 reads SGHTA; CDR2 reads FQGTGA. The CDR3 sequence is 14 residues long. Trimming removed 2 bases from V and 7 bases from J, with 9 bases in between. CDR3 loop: CASSLQGGNSPLHF. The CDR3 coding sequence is TGTGCCAGCAGCTTACAGGGCGGAAATTCACCCCTCCACTTT.

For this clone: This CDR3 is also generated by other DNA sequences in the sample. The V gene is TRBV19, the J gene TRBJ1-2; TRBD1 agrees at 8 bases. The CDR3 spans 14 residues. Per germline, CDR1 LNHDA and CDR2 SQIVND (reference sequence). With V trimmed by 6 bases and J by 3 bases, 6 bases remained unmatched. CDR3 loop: CASSPDRVDYGYTF. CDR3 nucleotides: TGTGCCAGTAGCCCGGACAGGGTTGACTATGGCTACACCTTC.

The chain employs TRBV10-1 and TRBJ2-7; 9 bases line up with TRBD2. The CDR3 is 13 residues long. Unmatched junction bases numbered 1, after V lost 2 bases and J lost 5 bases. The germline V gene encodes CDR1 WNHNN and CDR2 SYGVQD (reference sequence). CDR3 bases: TGCGCCAGCAGTGAGGCGGGGGGGGACGAGCAGTACGTC. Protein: CASSEAGGDEQYV.

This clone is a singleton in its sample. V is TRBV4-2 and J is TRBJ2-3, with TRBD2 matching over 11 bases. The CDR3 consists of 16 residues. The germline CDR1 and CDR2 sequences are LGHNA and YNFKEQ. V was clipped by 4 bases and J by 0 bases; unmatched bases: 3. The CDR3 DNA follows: TGTGCCAGCAGCCCATTAGCGGGGGGGAGCACAGATACGCAGTATTTT. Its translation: CASSPLAGGSTDTQYF.

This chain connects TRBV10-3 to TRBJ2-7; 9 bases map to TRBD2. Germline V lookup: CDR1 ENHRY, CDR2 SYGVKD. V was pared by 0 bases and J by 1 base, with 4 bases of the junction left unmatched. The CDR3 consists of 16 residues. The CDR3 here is CAISESLAGRSYEQYF. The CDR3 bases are TGTGCCATCAGTGAGTCGCTAGCGGGAAGATCCTACGAGCAGTACTTC.

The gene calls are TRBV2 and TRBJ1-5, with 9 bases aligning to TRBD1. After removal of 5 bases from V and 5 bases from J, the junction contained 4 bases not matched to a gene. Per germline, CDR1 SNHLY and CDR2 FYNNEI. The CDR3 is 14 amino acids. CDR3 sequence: CASSWDRVDQPQHF. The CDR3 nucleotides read TGTGCCAGCAGTTGGGACAGGGTTGATCAGCCCCAGCATTTT. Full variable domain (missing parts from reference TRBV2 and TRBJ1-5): EPEVTQTPSHQVTQMGQEVILRCVPISNHLYFYWYRQILGQKVEFLVSFYNNEISEKSEIFDDQFSVERPDGSNFTLKIRSTKLEDSAMYFCASSWDRVDQPQHFGDGTRLSIL.

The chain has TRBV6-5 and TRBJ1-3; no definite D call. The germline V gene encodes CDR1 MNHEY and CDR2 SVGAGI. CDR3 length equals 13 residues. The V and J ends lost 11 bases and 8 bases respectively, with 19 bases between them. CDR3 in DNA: TGTGCCGGCCGGGAGGCGTCTGGGGACACCATATATTTT. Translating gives CAGREASGDTIYF.

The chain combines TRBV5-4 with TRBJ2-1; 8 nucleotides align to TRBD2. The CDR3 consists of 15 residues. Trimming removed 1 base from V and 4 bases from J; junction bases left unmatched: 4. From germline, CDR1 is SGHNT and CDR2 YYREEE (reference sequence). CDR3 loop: CASSLTSGPYNEQFF. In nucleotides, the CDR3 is TGTGCCAGCAGCTTGACTAGCGGACCGTACAATGAGCAGTTCTTC.

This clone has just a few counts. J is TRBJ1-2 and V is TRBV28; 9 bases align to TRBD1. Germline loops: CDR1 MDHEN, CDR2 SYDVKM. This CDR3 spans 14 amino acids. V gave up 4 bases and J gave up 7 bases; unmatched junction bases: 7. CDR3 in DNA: TGTGCCAGCAGTTACCTCGGGACAGGGATTGGCTACACCTTC. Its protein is CASSYLGTGIGYTF.

CDR3 region: CSHSPITSGKTDTQYF. Here the CDR3 DNA reads TGCAGCCACTCACCAATAACTAGCGGGAAAACAGATACGCAGTATTTT. The chain recombines TRBV29-1 with TRBJ2-3; 10 nucleotides align to TRBD2. The CDR3 is 16 amino acids. The germline V gene encodes CDR1 SQVTM and CDR2 ANQGSEA. The junction had 14 bases not matched to a gene; V was cut back by 8 bases and J by 3 bases.

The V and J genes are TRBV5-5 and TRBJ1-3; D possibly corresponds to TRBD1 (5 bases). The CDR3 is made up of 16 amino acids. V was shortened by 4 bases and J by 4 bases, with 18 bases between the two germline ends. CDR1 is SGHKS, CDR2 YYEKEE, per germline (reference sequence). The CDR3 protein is CASSMQGVVFGNTIYF. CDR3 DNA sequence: TGTGCCAGCAGCATGCAGGGTGTCGTATTCGGAAACACCATATATTTT.

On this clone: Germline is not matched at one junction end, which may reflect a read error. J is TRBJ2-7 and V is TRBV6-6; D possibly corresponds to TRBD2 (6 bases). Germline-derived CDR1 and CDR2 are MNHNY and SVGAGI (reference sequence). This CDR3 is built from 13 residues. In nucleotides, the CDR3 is TGTGCTAGCAGAAACCGGGAGAAAGGCGAGCAGTACTTC. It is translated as CASRNREKGEQYF.

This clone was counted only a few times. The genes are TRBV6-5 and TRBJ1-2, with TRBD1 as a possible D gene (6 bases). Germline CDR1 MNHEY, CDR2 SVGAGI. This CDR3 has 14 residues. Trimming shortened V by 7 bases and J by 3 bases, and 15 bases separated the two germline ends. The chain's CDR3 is CASKSTGYDYGYTF. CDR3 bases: TGTGCCAGCAAATCTACAGGGTACGACTATGGCTACACCTTC.

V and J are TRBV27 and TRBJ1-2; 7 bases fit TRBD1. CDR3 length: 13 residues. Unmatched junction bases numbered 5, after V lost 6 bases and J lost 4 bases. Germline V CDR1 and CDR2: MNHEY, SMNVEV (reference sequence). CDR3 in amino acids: CASRQGGSYGYTF. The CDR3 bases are TGTGCCAGCAGGCAGGGGGGATCCTATGGCTACACCTTC.

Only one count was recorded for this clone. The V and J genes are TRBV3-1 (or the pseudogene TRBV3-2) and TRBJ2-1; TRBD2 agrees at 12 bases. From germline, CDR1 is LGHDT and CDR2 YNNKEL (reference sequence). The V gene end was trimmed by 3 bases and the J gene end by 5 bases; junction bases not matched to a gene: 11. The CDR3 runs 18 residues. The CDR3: CASSHLRLAGARDNEQFF. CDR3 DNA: TGTGCCAGCAGCCACCTAAGACTAGCGGGAGCAAGGGACAATGAGCAGTTCTTC.

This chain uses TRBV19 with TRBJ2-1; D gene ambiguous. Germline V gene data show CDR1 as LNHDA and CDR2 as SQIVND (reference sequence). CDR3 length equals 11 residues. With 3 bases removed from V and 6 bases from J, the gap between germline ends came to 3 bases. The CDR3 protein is CASSISNEQFF. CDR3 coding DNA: TGTGCCAGTAGTATCTCCAATGAGCAGTTCTTC.

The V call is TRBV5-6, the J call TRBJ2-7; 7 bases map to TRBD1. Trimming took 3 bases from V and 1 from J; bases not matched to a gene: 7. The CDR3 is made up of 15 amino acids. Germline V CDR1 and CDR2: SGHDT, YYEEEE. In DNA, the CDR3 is TGTGCCAGCAGCTCTTGGGGGACAGTGTCCTACGAGCAGTACGTC. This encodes CASSSWGTVSYEQYV.

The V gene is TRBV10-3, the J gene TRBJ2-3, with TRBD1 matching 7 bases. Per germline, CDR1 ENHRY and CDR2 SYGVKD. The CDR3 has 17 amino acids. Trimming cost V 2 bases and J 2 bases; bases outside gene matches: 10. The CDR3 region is CAISEPPLTGSTDTQYF. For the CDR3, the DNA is TGTGCCATCAGTGAGCCACCACTGACAGGGTCCACAGATACGCAGTATTTT.

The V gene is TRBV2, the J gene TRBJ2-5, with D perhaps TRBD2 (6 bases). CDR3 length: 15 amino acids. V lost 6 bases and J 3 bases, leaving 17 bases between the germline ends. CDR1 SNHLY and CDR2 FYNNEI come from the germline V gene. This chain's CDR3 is CASRTTGTPEETQYF. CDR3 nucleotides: TGTGCCAGCAGGACGACCGGGACTCCGGAAGAGACCCAGTACTTC.

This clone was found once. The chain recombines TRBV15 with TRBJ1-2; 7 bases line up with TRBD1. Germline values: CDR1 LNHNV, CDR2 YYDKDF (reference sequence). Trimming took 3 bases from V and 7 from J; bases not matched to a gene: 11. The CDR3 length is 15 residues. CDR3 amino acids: CATSRTRQGPFGYTF. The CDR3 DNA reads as TGTGCCACCAGCAGGACTAGACAGGGACCCTTTGGCTACACCTTC.

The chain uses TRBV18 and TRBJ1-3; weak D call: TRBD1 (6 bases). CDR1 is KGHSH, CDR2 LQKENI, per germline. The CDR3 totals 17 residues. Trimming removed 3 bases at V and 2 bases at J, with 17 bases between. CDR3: CASSPQAMAGAGNTIYF. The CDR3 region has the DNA TGTGCCAGCTCACCCCAAGCAATGGCAGGGGCTGGAAACACCATATATTTT.

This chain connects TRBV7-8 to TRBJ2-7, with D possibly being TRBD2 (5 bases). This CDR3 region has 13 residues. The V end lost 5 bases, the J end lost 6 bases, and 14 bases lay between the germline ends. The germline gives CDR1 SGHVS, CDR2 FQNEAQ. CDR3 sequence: CASSPLGPLEQYV. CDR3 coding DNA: TGTGCCAGCAGCCCACTAGGGCCACTCGAGCAGTACGTC.